What follows are 5 T cell receptor beta chains derived from one specimen sequenced in a study of T cell responses to AZD1222 COVID-19 vaccine. Measured with immunoSEQ multiplex PCR; TCRdb has only the in-frame clones, and not every one. The sample lists approximately 300,000 clones; about 94% were seen once. Sequencing used peripheral blood, obtained 28 days after the second AZD1222 dose. These receptors originate from an adult who received the AZD1222 COVID-19 vaccine.

V gene TRBV12-3 or TRBV12-4 combines with J gene TRBJ1-5, with a possible D match to TRBD1 (5 bases). The CDR3 contains 13 residues. V dropped 5 bases and J dropped 5 bases, with 10 bases sitting between them. The CDR3 nucleotides are TGTGCCAGCAGTCTGGGGGAGGATCAGCCCCAGCATTTT. Encoded protein: CASSLGEDQPQHF.

The genes are TRBV19 and TRBJ1-2, with D perhaps TRBD1 (6 bases). This CDR3 is built from 12 residues. CDR1 LNHDA and CDR2 SQIVND come from the germline V gene (reference sequence). V shed 5 bases and J shed 8 bases, with 12 bases lying between them. As DNA, the CDR3 is TGTGCCAGTAGTCCAGGGGTGAGCGGCTACACCTTC. Its translation: CASSPGVSGYTF.

This chain uses TRBV5-5 with TRBJ1-2; no clear D. The CDR3 length is 15 residues. The germline V and J ends were trimmed by 2 bases and 3 bases, with 14 bases remaining between them. Germline CDR1 reads SGHKS; CDR2 reads YYEKEE (reference sequence). DNA of the CDR3: TGTGCCAGCAGCTTAAACGGGGTAGCGGACTATGGCTACACCTTC. Amino acid sequence: CASSLNGVADYGYTF.

J is TRBJ2-7 and V is TRBV18; maybe TRBD1 (5 bases). V lost 3 bases, J lost 0 bases, and 9 bases lay in between. The CDR3 has 14 residues. Germline V gene data show CDR1 as KGHSH and CDR2 as LQKENI. CDR3 sequence (DNA): TGTGCCAGCTCACCTAATACAGGCTCCTACGAGCAGTACTTC. It encodes CASSPNTGSYEQYF. Variable domain in full (rest from reference TRBV18 and TRBJ2-7): NAGVMQNPRHLVRRRGQEARLRCSPMKGHSHVYWYRQLPEEGLKFMVYLQKENIIDESGMPKERFSAEFPKEGPSILRIQQVVRGDSAAYFCASSPNTGSYEQYFGPGTRLTVT.

The gene calls are TRBV28 and TRBJ1-2; D unclear. From germline, CDR1 is MDHEN and CDR2 SYDVKM. The CDR3 has 13 amino acids. V lost 3 bases, J lost 8 bases, and 13 bases lay in between. CDR3 sequence reads: CASSFAPSRGYTF. The CDR3 region has the DNA TGTGCCAGCAGTTTCGCGCCGTCTAGAGGCTACACCTTC.